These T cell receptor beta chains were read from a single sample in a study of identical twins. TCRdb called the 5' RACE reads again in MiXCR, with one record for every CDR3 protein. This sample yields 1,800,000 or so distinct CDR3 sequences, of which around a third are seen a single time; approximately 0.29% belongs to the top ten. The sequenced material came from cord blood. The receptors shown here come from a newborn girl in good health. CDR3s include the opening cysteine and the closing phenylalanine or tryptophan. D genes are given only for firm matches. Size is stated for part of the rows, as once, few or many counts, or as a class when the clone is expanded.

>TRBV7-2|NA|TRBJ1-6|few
TGTGCCAGCAGCTTAGCGGAGGGGGTAAATTCACCCCTCCACTTT
CASSLAEGVNSPLHF
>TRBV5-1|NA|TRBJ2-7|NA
TGCGCCAGCAGCTTGGCCCTTCCCCTTACCTCCTACGAGCAGTACTTC
CASSLALPLTSYEQYF
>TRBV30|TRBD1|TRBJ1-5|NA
TGTGCCTGGAGTTATGACAGGGCCCAGCCCCAGCATTTT
CAWSYDRAQPQHF
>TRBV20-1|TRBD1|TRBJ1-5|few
TGCAGTGCTAACCCCGGACAGGGCAATCAGCCCCAGCATTTT
CSANPGQGNQPQHF
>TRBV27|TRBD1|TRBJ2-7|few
TGTGCCATCGTTCAACCTCCGGGACAGGGAAACGAGCAGTACTTC
CAIVQPPGQGNEQYF
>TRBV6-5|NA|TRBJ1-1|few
TGTGCCAGCAGTTACTCGGTAGGATGGAGCACTGAAGCTTTCTTT
CASSYSVGWSTEAFF
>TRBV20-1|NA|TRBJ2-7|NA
TGCAGTGCTAGTTTTAGCGCGGCCTACGAGCAGTACTTC
CSASFSAAYEQYF
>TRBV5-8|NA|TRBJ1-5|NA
TGTGCCAGCAGCTTCGGATATCAGGGTGGCAATCAGCCCCAGCATTTT
CASSFGYQGGNQPQHF
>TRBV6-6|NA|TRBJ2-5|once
TGTGCCAGCAGTTACCGAGAGAGGGGCGGGTACCAAGAGACCCAGTACTTC
CASSYRERGGYQETQYF
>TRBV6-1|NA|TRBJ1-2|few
NA
CASILGGSGYTF
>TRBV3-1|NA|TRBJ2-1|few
TGTGCCAGCAGCCAAGGGGGGAGCGCTCAGTTCTTC
CASSQGGSAQFF
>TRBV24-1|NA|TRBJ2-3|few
TGTGCCACCAGTGCAGGGGCGGGAGATACGCAGTATTTT
CATSAGAGDTQYF
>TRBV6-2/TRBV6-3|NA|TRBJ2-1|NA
TGTGCCAGCACTTTATCCCGCCGGAATGAGCAGTTCTTC
CASTLSRRNEQFF
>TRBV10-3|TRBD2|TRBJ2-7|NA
TGTGCCATCAGTGGCCAGGTCCTCGGACTAGCGGGGGCCAGCTCCTACAATGAGCAGTACTTC
CAISGQVLGLAGASSYNEQYF
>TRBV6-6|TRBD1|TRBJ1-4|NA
TGTGCCAGCAGCGCAGGGGGGGGAACTAATGAAAAACTGTTTTTT
CASSAGGGTNEKLFF
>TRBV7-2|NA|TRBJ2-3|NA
TGTACCAGCAGCTTAGGTTGGGGGGCAGATACGCAGTATTTT
CTSSLGWGADTQYF
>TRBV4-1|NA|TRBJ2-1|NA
TGCGCCAGCAGCCAAGGTGTGACTCGGGGAAGGATCTCCTACAATGAGCAGTTCTTC
CASSQGVTRGRISYNEQFF
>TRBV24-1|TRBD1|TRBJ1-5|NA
TGTGCCACCGCTATTGGGACAGGGGGCAATCAGCCCCAGCATTTT
CATAIGTGGNQPQHF
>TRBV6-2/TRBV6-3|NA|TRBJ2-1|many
TGTGCCAGCAGTTCCGCTCGATACAATGAGCAGTTCTTC
CASSSARYNEQFF
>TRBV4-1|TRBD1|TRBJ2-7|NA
TGCGCCAGCAGCCACCGCGGACAGGGTAACTACGAGCAGTACTTC
CASSHRGQGNYEQYF
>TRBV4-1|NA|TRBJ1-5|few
TGCGCCAGCAGCCGGGCCTTTTCGCAGCCCCAGCATTTT
CASSRAFSQPQHF
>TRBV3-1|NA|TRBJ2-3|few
TGTGCCAGCAGCCAAGTGGGGGGTCCTCGCACAGATACGCAGTATTTT
CASSQVGGPRTDTQYF
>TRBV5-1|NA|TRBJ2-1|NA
TGCGCCAGCGCCGGACAGTATGAGTACAATGAGCAGTTCTTC
CASAGQYEYNEQFF
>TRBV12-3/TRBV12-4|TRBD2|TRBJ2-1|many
TGTGCCAGCAGAGGACTAGCGGGAGCTGAGCAGTTCTTC
CASRGLAGAEQFF
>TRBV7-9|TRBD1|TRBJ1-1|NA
TGTGCCAGCAGCCCTCCGGGGACAGGGAGTAAGAAGAGCACTGAAGCTTTCTTT
CASSPPGTGSKKSTEAFF
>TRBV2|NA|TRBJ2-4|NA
TGTGCCAGCATTCGGGTAGCCAAAAACATTCAGTACTTC
CASIRVAKNIQYF
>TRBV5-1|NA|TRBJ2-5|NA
TGCGCCAGCAGCTCATCCCGACAGGAGTTAATTTCGGAGACCCAGTACTTC
CASSSSRQELISETQYF
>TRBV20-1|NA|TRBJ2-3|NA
TGCAGTGCTAGCCACGGACCCGCAGATACGCAGTATTTT
CSASHGPADTQYF
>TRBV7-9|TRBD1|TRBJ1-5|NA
TGTGCCAGCAGCTTAGGGGGACAGGAGAATCAGCCCCAGCATTTT
CASSLGGQENQPQHF
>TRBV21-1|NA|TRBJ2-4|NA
TGTGCCAGCAGCAATTTCGGAGGGGGTCAGAGTGCCAAAAACATTCAGTACTTC
CASSNFGGGQSAKNIQYF
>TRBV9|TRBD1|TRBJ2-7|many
TGTGCCAGCAGCGCCGGGACAGGGGTTTACGAGCAGTACTTC
CASSAGTGVYEQYF
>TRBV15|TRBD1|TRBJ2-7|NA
TGTGCCACCAGCGGACGTAATACCGGGACAGGGGGCTTTAGCTCCTACGAGCAGTACTTC
CATSGRNTGTGGFSSYEQYF
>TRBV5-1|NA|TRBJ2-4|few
TGCGCCAGCAGCTTGGAAGCAGGGAAAAACATTCAGTACTTC
CASSLEAGKNIQYF
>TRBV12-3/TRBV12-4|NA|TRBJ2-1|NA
TGTGCCAGCAGTCCGGACAGTCTCAATGAGCAGTTCTTC
CASSPDSLNEQFF
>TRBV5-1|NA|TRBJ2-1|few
TGCGCCAGCAGCTTGGCGGGGGCTCCCAATGAGCAGTTCTTC
CASSLAGAPNEQFF
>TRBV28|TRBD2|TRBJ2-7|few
TGTGCCAGCAGTTTTGGGACTAGCGGGAGTTACAATGAGCAGTACTTC
CASSFGTSGSYNEQYF
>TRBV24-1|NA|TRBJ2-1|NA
TGTGCCACCAGTGATCTGACTAGAAATGAGCAGTTCTTC
CATSDLTRNEQFF
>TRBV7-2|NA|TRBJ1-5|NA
TGTGCCAGCAGCTTAGTTTGGGAGAAGGGCAATCGGCCCCAGCATTTT
CASSLVWEKGNRPQHF
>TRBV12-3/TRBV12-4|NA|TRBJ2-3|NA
TGTGCCAGCAGCCCCCGTGGCCCGTACGCAGATACGCAGTATTTT
CASSPRGPYADTQYF
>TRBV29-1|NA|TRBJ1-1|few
TGCAGCTTATGGAGGGGGAGGGGACGGGCATCTTCAGCTTTCTTT
CSLWRGRGRASSAFF
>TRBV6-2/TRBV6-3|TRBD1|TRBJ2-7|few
TGTGCCAGCAGTTTCAGTGGACAGGGGCCCTTGGACGAGCAGTACTTC
CASSFSGQGPLDEQYF
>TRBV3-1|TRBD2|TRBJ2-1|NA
TGTGCCAGCAGCCAAGCCCGGGGGGCCTACAATGAGCAGTTCTTC
CASSQARGAYNEQFF
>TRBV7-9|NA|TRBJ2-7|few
TGTGCCAGCAGCCGAGCGGATCTCTACGAGCAGTACTTC
CASSRADLYEQYF
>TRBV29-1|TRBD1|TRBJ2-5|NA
TGCAGCGTTGGGGGACAGGCGGAGACCCGGTACTTC
CSVGGQAETRYF
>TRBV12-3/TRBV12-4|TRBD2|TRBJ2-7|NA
TGTGCCAGCAGACCCAGACTAGCGGGAGGGTTCGAGCAGTACTTC
CASRPRLAGGFEQYF
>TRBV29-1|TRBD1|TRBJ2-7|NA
TGCAGCGTCCCGGGACAGGGTCCCTACAATGAGCAGTACTTC
CSVPGQGPYNEQYF
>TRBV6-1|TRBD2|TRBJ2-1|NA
TGTGCCAGCAGATCCGGGACTAGCGGGGTACCGAGCTCCTACAATGAGCAGTTCTTC
CASRSGTSGVPSSYNEQFF